The next 13 T cell receptor beta chains were all read from a single sample in a study of sequential checkpoint blockade in melanoma. Treatment given: randomized to nivolumab then ipilimumab (arm A) or the reverse (arm B). TCRdb's table, derived via immunoSEQ multiplex PCR, lists solely in-frame clones and lacks some. The sample lists 2,000 to 2,500 clones; about a fifth were seen once. Sequencing used tumor tissue (inferred from file names), obtained from a patient given nivolumab and ipilimumab in sequence. The receptors derive from a human donor with melanoma.

In this sample, this clone turned up a few times. The CDR3: CASVPGGGANQPQHF. The CDR3, as DNA: TGTGCCAGCGTCCCCGGCGGGGGGGCCAATCAGCCCCAGCATTTT. This rearrangement joins TRBV6-8 to TRBJ1-5, with D maybe TRBD1 (6 bases). The V end lost 8 bases, the J end lost 3 bases, and 17 bases lay between the germline ends. This CDR3 has 15 amino acids. Looked up from germline, CDR1 is MNHGY and CDR2 is SAAAGT.

This clone was picked up a small number of times. The rearrangement links TRBV28 to TRBJ2-7, with 9 bases matching TRBD1. Per the germline V gene, CDR1 is MDHEN and CDR2 is SYDVKM. V trimming: 5 bases; J trimming: 2 bases; junction bases outside the gene matches: 7. The CDR3 is 15 residues long. The CDR3 protein is CASSETGTGTYEQYF. The CDR3 bases are TGTGCCAGCAGTGAGACCGGGACAGGGACCTACGAGCAGTACTTC. The complete variable domain, with remaining parts taken from reference TRBV28 and TRBJ2-7, reads DVKVTQSSRYLVKRTGEKVFLECVQDMDHENMFWYRQDPGLGLRLIYFSYDVKMKEKGDIPEGYSVSREKKERFSLILESASTNQTSMYLCASSETGTGTYEQYFGPGTRLTVT.

J is TRBJ1-2 and V is TRBV10-2, with a tentative D call TRBD1 (6 bases). V was pared by 4 bases and J by 4 bases, with 13 bases between. The CDR3 totals 14 residues. The germline gives CDR1 WSHSY, CDR2 SAAADI. The CDR3, as DNA: TGCGCCAGCAGTGGTTCGACAGGCGGCTATGGCTACACCTTC. Its protein is CASSGSTGGYGYTF.

By sample fraction, this clone is medium-sized. The chain couples TRBV11-3 to TRBJ2-5; 8 bases line up with TRBD1. CDR1 and CDR2 from the germline V gene are SGHNT and YENEEA. V lost 3 bases to trimming and J lost 1 base; unmatched junction nucleotides: 1. The CDR3 is made up of 14 amino acids. The CDR3 nucleotides read TGTGCCAGCAGCTTCCAGGGGGCCCAAGAGACCCAGTACTTC. This sequence encodes CASSFQGAQETQYF. Combining the CDR3 with reference TRBV11-3 and TRBJ2-5 gives the whole variable domain EAGVVQSPRYKIIEKKQPVAFWCNPISGHNTLYWYLQNLGQGPELLIRYENEEAVDDSQLPKDRFSAERLKGVDSTLKIQPAELGDSAVYLCASSFQGAQETQYFGPGTRLLVL.

This rearrangement joins TRBV30 to TRBJ2-1; D may be TRBD1 or TRBD2 (5 bases each). Trimming pared 2 bases from V and 7 bases from J, leaving 15 bases between. CDR3 length: 14 residues. Looked up from germline, CDR1 is GTSNPN and CDR2 is SVGIG (reference sequence). The CDR3 protein is CAWSRRAWGNEQFF. Written as DNA, the CDR3 is TGTGCCTGGAGTCGTCGGGCCTGGGGGAATGAGCAGTTCTTC.

The chain links TRBV9 to TRBJ2-3; TRBD2 matches 11 bases. The CDR3 sequence is 17 residues long. The germline V gene has CDR1 SGDLS and CDR2 YYNGEE. With V trimmed by 0 bases and J by 1 base, 4 bases remained unmatched. This chain's CDR3 is CASSVGLAGLGTDTQYF. CDR3 nucleotides: TGTGCCAGCAGCGTAGGACTAGCGGGGTTGGGCACAGATACGCAGTATTTT.

CDR3 loop: CAISEYSGRAGYEQYF. The CDR3 nucleotides are TGTGCCATCAGTGAGTATAGCGGGAGGGCCGGTTACGAGCAGTACTTC. This chain connects TRBV10-3 to TRBJ2-7; 11 positions agree with TRBD2. The CDR3 runs 16 residues. In germline, CDR1 is ENHRY, CDR2 SYGVKD. V shed 1 base and J 4 bases; nucleotides not matched to a gene: 6.

This clone was picked up a small number of times. The chain has TRBV6-8 and TRBJ1-2, with D unclear. The CDR3 sequence is 14 residues long. Germline assignment: CDR1 MNHGY and CDR2 SAAAGT. V was clipped by 3 bases and J by 4 bases, with 12 bases between them. The CDR3 region is CASSYSLFPYGYTF. In nucleotides, the CDR3 is TGTGCCAGCAGTTATTCGCTCTTCCCCTATGGCTACACCTTC.

The table lists this clone with a few counts. This chain connects TRBV19 to TRBJ1-4, with TRBD1 identical over 8 bases. The CDR3 consists of 17 residues. With 5 bases clipped from V and 0 bases from J, the junction kept 8 bases outside the gene matches. Germline V lookup: CDR1 LNHDA, CDR2 SQIVND (reference sequence). The CDR3 sequence is CASSWTGNTATNEKLFF. In DNA form, the CDR3 reads TGTGCCAGTAGTTGGACAGGGAATACTGCAACTAATGAAAAACTGTTTTTT.

This clone was observed a handful of times. The V and J genes are TRBV29-1 and TRBJ1-1; unclear D gene. Trimming took off 3 bases at V and 0 bases at J, with 8 bases between the two ends. Germline CDR1 and CDR2: SQVTM and ANQGSEA. The CDR3 contains 13 residues. The DNA of the CDR3 is TGCAGCGTTGATAGAAGCATGAACACTGAAGCTTTCTTT. Protein: CSVDRSMNTEAFF.

The chain joins TRBV14 to TRBJ2-5, with D unclear. Trimming shortened V by 0 bases and J by 7 bases, and 3 bases separated the two germline ends. CDR1 SGHDN and CDR2 FVKESK come from the germline V gene. The CDR3 length is 11 residues. CDR3 nucleotide sequence: TGTGCCAGCAGCCAAGAAGGGACCCAGTACTTC. It translates to CASSQEGTQYF.

The chain joins TRBV6-8 to TRBJ2-2; 10 bases align to TRBD1. Per germline, CDR1 MNHGY and CDR2 SAAAGT. V dropped 8 bases and J dropped 4; count of bases not matched to a gene: 1. This CDR3 contains 13 residues. The CDR3 coding sequence is TGTGCCAGCGGGACAGGGGTCACCGGGGAGCTGTTTTTT. Amino acids: CASGTGVTGELFF.

V usage is TRBV19 and J usage is TRBJ1-5; 7 bases map to TRBD1. This CDR3 region has 14 residues. The V and J ends lost 7 bases and 11 bases, in that order; junction bases with no gene match: 14. Germline CDR1 is LNHDA and CDR2 is SQIVND (reference sequence). CDR3 nucleotides: TGTGCCAGTAAAACCGACAGGGTCCTCGGGGCCCAGCATTTT. Its translation is CASKTDRVLGAQHF.